This T cell receptor (beta chain) was observed in a study of blood T cell repertoires in COVID-19. The CDR3 extends over 12 amino acids. The germline V gene has CDR1 SQVTM and CDR2 ANQGSEA. Trimming left V 4 bases short and J 5 bases short, with 9 bases between. Measured with immunoSEQ multiplex PCR; TCRdb has only the in-frame clones, and not every one. The sample has some 130,000 clones, about 70% seen once; the top ten hold around 13%. The chain is built from TRBV29-1 and TRBJ1-5; D might be TRBD1 (5 bases). The sample consisted of peripheral blood. This receptor was identified in a man aged 80 or over with acute or convalescent COVID-19. For the CDR3, the DNA is TGCAGCGTTGGGTCAGGGCATCAGCCCCAGCATTTT. This translates into CSVGSGHQPQHF.